These T cell receptor beta chains were read from a single sample in a study of multiple sclerosis patients with progressive multifocal leukoencephalopathy. Method: immunoSEQ multiplex PCR; TCRdb's copy keeps in-frame clones and lacks some. Among under 35,000 clones, 80% to 95% were seen once, and the ten largest hold 1.9%. The sample was PBMCs. The receptors were gathered from a man younger than 45 with multiple sclerosis. The CDR3 runs from the conserved cysteine through the conserved F or W. Each record gives: D gene, J gene, clone size, V gene, CDR3 protein, CDR3 DNA. The D gene is left open where the match is weak. The size field is filled for only some rows; it gives once, few, many or a size class.

NA TRBJ2-3 NA TRBV5-8 CASSLDPEDTQYF TGTGCCAGCAGCTTAGACCCGGAAGATACGCAGTATTTT
NA TRBJ2-7 NA TRBV10-3 CAITDGITYEQYF TGTGCCATCACCGATGGTATAACCTACGAGCAGTACTTC
NA TRBJ1-1 NA TRBV19 CASSIRGPNTEAFF TGTGCCAGTAGTATCAGGGGCCCGAACACTGAAGCTTTCTTT
NA TRBJ1-1 NA TRBV9 CASSVGGALNTEAFF TGTGCCAGCAGCGTAGGGGGGGCCTTAAACACTGAAGCTTTCTTT
NA TRBJ2-3 NA TRBV9 CASSVDAGDTQYF TGTGCCAGCAGCGTAGATGCGGGCGATACGCAGTATTTT
TRBD1 TRBJ2-7 NA TRBV30 CAWSRGTGFKQYF TGTGCCTGGAGCCGCGGGACAGGGTTCAAGCAGTACTTC
NA TRBJ2-1 NA TRBV9 CASSVGTIYNEQFF TGTGCCAGCAGCGTAGGGACAATCTACAATGAGCAGTTCTTC
TRBD2 TRBJ2-1 NA TRBV9 CASSPELAGYAYNEQFF TGTGCCAGCAGCCCTGAACTAGCGGGCTATGCCTACAATGAGCAGTTCTTC
TRBD2 TRBJ2-5 NA TRBV15 CAASTGGPVKTQYF TGTGCCGCGTCCACGGGAGGACCGGTGAAGACCCAGTACTTC
NA TRBJ1-6 once TRBV9 CASSQGNSPLHF TGTGCCAGCAGCCAGGGTAATTCACCCCTCCACTTT
NA TRBJ1-2 NA TRBV4-1 CASSQERQRGYGYTF TGCGCCAGCAGCCAAGAACGGCAGAGGGGTTATGGCTACACCTTC
NA TRBJ2-5 NA TRBV7-7 CASSSSGVRETQYF TGTGCTAGCAGCTCATCAGGGGTTAGGGAGACCCAGTACTTC
NA TRBJ1-5 NA TRBV27 CASSWGSGNQPQHF TGTGCCAGCAGTTGGGGTTCGGGTAATCAGCCCCAGCATTTT
NA TRBJ1-5 NA TRBV5-1 CASSLETGPHPIYRRGSNQPQHF TGCGCCAGCAGCTTGGAAACCGGGCCCCATCCTATATACCGGAGGGGTAGCAATCAGCCCCAGCATTTT
NA TRBJ2-7 NA TRBV20-1 CSASLDEQYF TGCAGTGCTAGTTTAGACGAGCAGTACTTC
NA TRBJ2-7 once TRBV6-1 CASNVGYEQYF TGTGCCAGCAACGTGGGGTACGAGCAGTACTTC
TRBD1 TRBJ2-1 NA TRBV11-3 CASSLQGSSSYNEQFF TGTGCCAGCAGTTTACAGGGGTCGAGCTCCTACAATGAGCAGTTCTTC
NA TRBJ1-4 NA TRBV25-1 CASSTPPGGWSEKLFF TGTGCCAGCAGTACGCCCCCGGGGGGGTGGAGTGAAAAACTGTTTTTT
TRBD2 TRBJ2-1 NA TRBV2 CASRRRSGTLRSNEQFF TGTGCCAGCAGAAGGAGAAGCGGGACCCTACGGAGCAATGAGCAGTTCTTC
NA TRBJ2-2 NA TRBV5-1 CASSPTGLTGELFF TGCGCCAGCAGCCCAACAGGCCTCACCGGGGAGCTGTTTTTT
NA TRBJ2-5 NA TRBV5-5 CASSLGLGGYQETQYF TGTGCCAGCAGCTTGGGTCTTGGCGGGTACCAAGAGACCCAGTACTTC
TRBD1 TRBJ1-3 NA TRBV5-1 CASSFSPRQGNGNTIYF TGCGCCAGCAGTTTTTCCCCCCGACAGGGTAACGGAAACACCATATATTTT
NA TRBJ2-2 once TRBV30 CAWSLDHTGELFF TGTGCCTGGAGTCTTGATCATACCGGGGAGCTGTTTTTT
NA TRBJ2-3 NA TRBV28 CASSFTDTQYF TGTGCCAGCAGTTTTACGGATACGCAGTATTTT
TRBD2 TRBJ2-1 NA TRBV15 CATSRGLAGRSYNEQFF TGTGCCACCAGCAGAGGACTAGCGGGTCGCTCCTACAATGAGCAGTTCTTC
NA TRBJ1-2 NA TRBV25-1 CASSDPTGGLYGYTF TGTGCCAGCAGTGATCCCACGGGGGGTCTCTATGGCTACACCTTC